These 27 T cell receptor beta chains originate from one sample sequenced in a study of blood T cell repertoires in COVID-19. Measured with immunoSEQ multiplex PCR; TCRdb has only the in-frame clones, and not every one. The sample contains roughly 140,000 clones, about 90% of which appear only once. The sequenced material came from PBMCs or T cells enriched from blood (not recorded which). These receptor sequences come from a man aged 60-69 years who had recovered from COVID-19.

This chain links TRBV27 with TRBJ2-7; the D is unclear. Germline CDR1 MNHEY, CDR2 SMNVEV (reference sequence). The CDR3 extends over 13 amino acids. The V gene lost 8 bases and the J gene lost 0 bases, with 11 bases spanning the gap. CDR3 residues: CASSYLDSYEQYF. The DNA of the CDR3 is TGTGCCAGCTCCTACCTTGACTCCTACGAGCAGTACTTC.

The chain recombines TRBV21-1 with TRBJ2-1; the table's D call TRBD2 went unverified against the DNA. TRBV21-1 is a known pseudogene. This CDR3 contains 16 residues. This CDR3 is CASSKFGGTTYNEQFF. The CDR3 coding sequence is TGTGCCAGCAGCAAATTTGGAGGGACGACCTACAATGAGCAGTTCTTC.

The rearrangement uses TRBV18 and TRBJ1-6; 9 bases map to TRBD1. This CDR3 is built from 15 residues. The V gene's germline CDR1 is KGHSH and CDR2 LQKENI. J was trimmed by 10 bases and V by 3 bases; bases with no gene match: 7. CDR3 residues: CASSPDRTGVSPLHF. The CDR3 nucleotides are TGTGCCAGCTCACCCGACCGGACAGGGGTATCACCCCTCCACTTT.

V usage is TRBV6-5 and J usage is TRBJ1-3, with 7 bases identical to TRBD1. Germline V lookup: CDR1 MNHEY, CDR2 SVGAGI. CDR3 length: 14 residues. J was trimmed by 4 bases and V by 4 bases; bases with no gene match: 4. The chain's CDR3 is CASSFTGEGNTIYF. The CDR3 DNA reads TGTGCCAGCAGTTTCACAGGGGAGGGAAACACCATATATTTT.

The rearrangement joins TRBV19 to TRBJ2-1, with D hard to call. This CDR3 region has 12 residues. Trimming shortened V by 6 bases and J by 9 bases, and 12 bases separated the two germline ends. CDR1 LNHDA and CDR2 SQIVND come from the germline V gene (reference sequence). In DNA, the CDR3 is TGTGCCAGTAGCCGAGAAATGAGTGAGCAGTTCTTC. Protein: CASSREMSEQFF.

The rearrangement links TRBV9 to TRBJ2-5; possibly TRBD2 for D (6 bases). Trimming left V 4 bases short and J 5 bases short, with 18 bases between. The CDR3 extends over 15 amino acids. Germline assignment: CDR1 SGDLS and CDR2 YYNGEE. The CDR3 sequence is CASSPLPAGRETQYF. CDR3 sequence (DNA): TGTGCCAGCAGCCCCCTCCCCGCGGGACGGGAGACCCAGTACTTC.

This chain's CDR3 is CSARPGQGNYGYTF. The CDR3 region has the DNA TGCAGCGCCCGACCGGGACAGGGGAACTATGGCTACACCTTC. The chain combines TRBV29-1 with TRBJ1-2; TRBD1 matches at 10 bases. The ends lost 7 bases at V and 2 bases at J; junction bases unmatched: 7. This CDR3 spans 14 amino acids. The germline V gene has CDR1 SQVTM and CDR2 ANQGSEA.

The J gene is TRBJ2-7, the V gene TRBV7-8, with 10 bases fitting TRBD1. Germline CDR1 SGHVS, CDR2 FQNEAQ. The CDR3 has 14 residues. Trimming took 5 bases from V and 9 from J; bases not matched to a gene: 10. CDR3 in DNA: TGTGCCAGCAGCACGACAGGGGGCTTCCTTCGGCAGTACTTC. Translated, it gives CASSTTGGFLRQYF.

The chain couples TRBV27 to TRBJ2-3; 9 nucleotides align to TRBD2. V trimming: 4 bases; J trimming: 1 base; junction bases outside the gene matches: 3. This CDR3 is 15 amino acids long. The germline V gene has CDR1 MNHEY and CDR2 SMNVEV (reference sequence). The CDR3 region is CASSWGLARTDTQYF. The CDR3 DNA reads TGTGCCAGCAGTTGGGGACTAGCCCGCACAGATACGCAGTATTTT.

The chain combines TRBV18 with TRBJ2-2, with a weak D call TRBD2 (6 bases). Germline V gene sequence: CDR1 KGHSH, CDR2 LQKENI. Trimming pared 2 bases from V and 13 bases from J, leaving 14 bases between. This CDR3 comprises 13 residues. The CDR3 spells CASSPLHRGGLFF. CDR3 nucleotide sequence: TGTGCCAGCTCACCATTACACCGGGGAGGGCTGTTTTTT.

This rearrangement joins TRBV24-1 to TRBJ2-2, with 8 positions matching TRBD1. There are 14 residues in the CDR3. The V gene end was trimmed by 8 bases and the J gene end by 6 bases; junction bases not matched to a gene: 7. Germline assignment: CDR1 KGHDR and CDR2 SFDVKD. CDR3 DNA: TGTGCCACCACAGACAGGGGCTTTTCCGGGGAGCTGTTTTTT. It is translated as CATTDRGFSGELFF.

The chain couples TRBV9 to TRBJ2-7, with 11 bases that match TRBD2. Germline V gene lookup returns CDR1 SGDLS and CDR2 YYNGEE. The CDR3 sequence is 15 residues long. V lost 3 bases, J lost 1 base, and 3 bases stayed unmatched. CDR3 coding DNA: TGTGCCAGCAGCGCGGGACTAGCGGAATCCTACGAGCAGTACTTC. It codes for CASSAGLAESYEQYF.

The DNA for the CDR3 is TGCGCCAGCAGCTTGGGCGACAGTTCTAACATTCAGTACTTC. This encodes CASSLGDSSNIQYF. The rearrangement joins TRBV5-1 to TRBJ2-4, with D tentatively TRBD1 (5 bases). This CDR3 is built from 14 residues. V lost 0 bases and J lost 7, with 11 bases in between. Looked up from germline, CDR1 is SGHRS and CDR2 is YFSETQ.

The chain employs TRBV10-1 and TRBJ2-7; 7 positions match TRBD2. In germline, CDR1 is WNHNN, CDR2 SYGVQD (reference sequence). Losses at the gene ends were 3 bases for V and 4 bases for J; bases not matched to a gene: 6. The length of the CDR3 is 14 residues. The CDR3 DNA is TGCGCCAGCAGTGAAGTCGGGGGGTCATACGAGCAGTACTTC. Residues: CASSEVGGSYEQYF.

This clone was picked up a small number of times. The J gene is TRBJ2-1, the V gene TRBV5-5; 14 nucleotides align to TRBD2. The CDR3 has 17 amino acids. V trimming: 3 bases; J trimming: 1 base; junction bases outside the gene matches: 3. Germline CDR1 SGHKS, CDR2 YYEKEE (reference sequence). The CDR3 spells CASSYRLAGGSYNEQFF. As DNA, the CDR3 is TGTGCCAGCAGCTACAGACTAGCGGGGGGGTCCTACAATGAGCAGTTCTTC. The variable domain in full, completed from reference TRBV5-5 and TRBJ2-1, reads DAGVTQSPTHLIKTRGQQVTLRCSPISGHKSVSWYQQVLGQGPQFIFQYYEKEERGRGNFPDRFSARQFPNYSSELNVNALLLGDSALYLCASSYRLAGGSYNEQFFGPGTRLTVL.

The V gene is TRBV29-1, the J gene TRBJ2-1; 9 bases fit TRBD2. Per germline, CDR1 SQVTM and CDR2 ANQGSEA. The CDR3 length is 18 residues. Trimming cost V 5 bases and J 1 base; bases outside gene matches: 15. The CDR3 spells CSVPIKGLAGRSYNEQFF. The DNA for the CDR3 is TGCAGCGTTCCAATCAAGGGGCTAGCGGGACGTTCCTACAATGAGCAGTTCTTC.

V gene TRBV6-5 combines with J gene TRBJ2-1, with D uncertain. V lost 2 bases and J 3 bases, leaving 8 bases between the germline ends. Germline assignment: CDR1 MNHEY and CDR2 SVGAGI. CDR3 size: 14 residues. The CDR3: CASSYRQDYNEQFF. In nucleotides, the CDR3 is TGTGCCAGCAGTTACAGGCAGGACTACAATGAGCAGTTCTTC.

J is TRBJ2-4 and V is TRBV5-5; 12 bases match TRBD2. Germline CDR1 and CDR2: SGHKS and YYEKEE (reference sequence). Trimming took 2 bases from V and 0 from J; bases not matched to a gene: 9. This CDR3 spans 19 amino acids. DNA of the CDR3: TGTGCCAGCAGCTTAATTACGCTAGCGGGAGGGCTAGCCAAAAACATTCAGTACTTC. Translating it yields CASSLITLAGGLAKNIQYF.

The chain couples TRBV28 to TRBJ2-3; 13 positions match TRBD2. This CDR3 has 17 amino acids. The germline gives CDR1 MDHEN, CDR2 SYDVKM. The ends lost 4 bases at V and 4 bases at J; junction bases unmatched: 8. CDR3 amino acids: CASSSTSGGLHADTQYF. DNA of the CDR3: TGTGCCAGCAGTTCGACTAGCGGGGGGTTACATGCAGATACGCAGTATTTT.

The genes are TRBV28 and TRBJ1-5, with D unresolved. From germline, CDR1 is MDHEN and CDR2 SYDVKM. V shed 4 bases and J shed 6 bases, with 13 bases lying between them. The CDR3 has 14 amino acids. This chain's CDR3 is CASSSYDLSQPQHF. The DNA of the CDR3 is TGTGCCAGCAGTTCCTATGACTTAAGTCAGCCCCAGCATTTT.

The chain recombines TRBV19 with TRBJ1-5; D unclear. Germline CDR1 reads LNHDA; CDR2 reads SQIVND (reference sequence). There are 14 residues in the CDR3. Trimming removed 3 bases at V and 6 bases at J, with 12 bases between. The CDR3 region has the DNA TGTGCCAGTAGTATTAAAAGTACGGGTCAGCCCCAGCATTTT. It translates to CASSIKSTGQPQHF.

The V gene is TRBV19, the J gene TRBJ2-3; the D gene is possibly TRBD2 (6 bases). Germline V gene sequence: CDR1 LNHDA, CDR2 SQIVND (reference sequence). The CDR3 length is 14 residues. V lost 8 bases and J 6 bases, leaving 18 bases between the germline ends. CDR3 in amino acids: CASRPGTSVDTQYF. In nucleotides, the CDR3 is TGTGCCAGTCGCCCCGGGACTTCAGTGGATACGCAGTATTTT.

The CDR3 DNA sequence: TGTGCCATTGGGGCAGGGGATCCCCGCTCCTACGAGCAGTACTTC. Translation: CAIGAGDPRSYEQYF. This chain joins TRBV10-3 and TRBJ2-7, with a tentative D call TRBD1 (6 bases). V was cut by 9 bases and J by 0 bases, with 18 bases left in between. Germline V gene sequence: CDR1 ENHRY, CDR2 SYGVKD. This CDR3 is 15 amino acids long.

The genes are TRBV7-9 and TRBJ2-7; D may be TRBD2 (5 bases). V was clipped by 3 bases and J by 4 bases, with 10 bases between them. The germline CDR1 and CDR2 sequences are SEHNR and FQNEAQ (reference sequence). This CDR3 contains 13 residues. CDR3 sequence: CASSFAGGYEQYF. The CDR3 region has the DNA TGTGCCAGCAGCTTCGCCGGCGGGTACGAGCAGTACTTC.

A single count supports this clone. The chain employs TRBV30 and TRBJ1-2; D perhaps matches TRBD1 (5 bases). The CDR3 loop spans 14 amino acids. Germline V gene data show CDR1 as GTSNPN and CDR2 as SVGIG (reference sequence). V shed 2 bases and J shed 8 bases, with 18 bases lying between them. CDR3 sequence (DNA): TGTGCCTGGAGTCCGGGACCGGGACTAGCGGGCTACACCTTC. Its translation: CAWSPGPGLAGYTF.

The V call is TRBV5-1, the J call TRBJ2-2; D may be TRBD1 (6 bases). Germline lookup yields CDR1 SGHRS and CDR2 YFSETQ. The V and J ends lost 4 bases and 6 bases respectively, with 10 bases between them. This CDR3 spans 13 amino acids. The CDR3 DNA is TGCGCCAGCAGCGGAACAGGGTCCGGGGAGCTGTTTTTT. Translating it yields CASSGTGSGELFF.

The chain employs TRBV30 and TRBJ2-1, with TRBD2 as a possible D gene (6 bases). The CDR3 contains 16 residues. V shed 0 bases and J shed 6 bases, with 18 bases lying between them. Germline V lookup: CDR1 GTSNPN, CDR2 SVGIG (reference sequence). CDR3 region: CAWSVWGGVRGNEQFF. The DNA of the CDR3 is TGTGCCTGGAGTGTATGGGGCGGGGTCCGGGGCAATGAGCAGTTCTTC.